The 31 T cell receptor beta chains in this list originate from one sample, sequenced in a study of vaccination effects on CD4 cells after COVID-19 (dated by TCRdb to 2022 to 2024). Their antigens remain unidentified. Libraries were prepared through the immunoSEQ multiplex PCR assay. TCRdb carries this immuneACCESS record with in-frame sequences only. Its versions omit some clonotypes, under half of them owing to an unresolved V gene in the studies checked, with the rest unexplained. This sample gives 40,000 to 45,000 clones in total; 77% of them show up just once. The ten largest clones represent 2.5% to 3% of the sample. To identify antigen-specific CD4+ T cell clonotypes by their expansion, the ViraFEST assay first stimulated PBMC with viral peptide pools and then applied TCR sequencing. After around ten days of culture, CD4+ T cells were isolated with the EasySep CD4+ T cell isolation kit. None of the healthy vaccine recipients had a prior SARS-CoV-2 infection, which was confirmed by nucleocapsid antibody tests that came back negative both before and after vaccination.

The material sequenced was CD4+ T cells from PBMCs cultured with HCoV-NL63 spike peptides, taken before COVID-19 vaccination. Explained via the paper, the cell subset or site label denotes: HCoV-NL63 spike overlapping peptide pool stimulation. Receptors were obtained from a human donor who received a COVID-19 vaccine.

CDR3 coding DNA: TGTGCCAGCAGCCCTTCAGTGACAGGGAGAGAGACCCAGTACTTC. Translated, it gives CASSPSVTGRETQYF. This sequence joins TRBV7-3 and TRBJ2-5, with 7 positions matching TRBD1. Germline V gene sequence: CDR1 SGHTA, CDR2 FQGTGA. The CDR3 has 15 residues. The J segment lost 4 bases and the V segment lost 5 bases, leaving 10 bases of the junction unmatched.

For the CDR3, the DNA is TGTGCCAGCAGCCCCAGGGTATGGGATTCACCCCTCCACTTT. Protein sequence: CASSPRVWDSPLHF. This chain connects TRBV6-5 to TRBJ1-6, with a tentative D call TRBD1 (5 bases). CDR3 length equals 14 residues. Trimming took 6 bases from V and 8 from J, leaving 14 bases between them. Germline CDR1 reads MNHEY; CDR2 reads SVGAGI.

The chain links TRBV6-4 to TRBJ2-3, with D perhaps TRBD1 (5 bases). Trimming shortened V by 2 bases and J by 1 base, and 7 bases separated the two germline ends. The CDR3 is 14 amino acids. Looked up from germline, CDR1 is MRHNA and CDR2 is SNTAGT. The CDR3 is CASSDRGRTDTQYF. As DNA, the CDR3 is TGTGCCAGCAGTGACAGGGGTCGCACAGATACGCAGTATTTT.

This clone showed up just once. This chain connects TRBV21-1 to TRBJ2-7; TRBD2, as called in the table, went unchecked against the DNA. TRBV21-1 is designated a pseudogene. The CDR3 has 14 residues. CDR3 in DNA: TGTGCCAGCAGCACGTTAGCCGTTCCTTACGAGCAGTACGTC. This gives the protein CASSTLAVPYEQYV.

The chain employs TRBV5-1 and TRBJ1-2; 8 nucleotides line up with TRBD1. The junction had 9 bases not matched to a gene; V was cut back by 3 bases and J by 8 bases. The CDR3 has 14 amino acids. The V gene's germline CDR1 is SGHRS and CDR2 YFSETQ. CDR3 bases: TGCGCCAGCAGCTACGGGTTACAGGGGGAGGGCTACACCTTC. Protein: CASSYGLQGEGYTF.

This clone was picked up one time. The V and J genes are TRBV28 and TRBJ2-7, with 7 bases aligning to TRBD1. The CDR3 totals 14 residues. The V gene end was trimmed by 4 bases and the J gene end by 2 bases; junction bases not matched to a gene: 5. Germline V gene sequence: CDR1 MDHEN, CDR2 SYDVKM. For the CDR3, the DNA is TGTGCCAGCAGTTCCCCCGGGACAGCCTACGAGCAGTACGTC. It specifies CASSSPGTAYEQYV.

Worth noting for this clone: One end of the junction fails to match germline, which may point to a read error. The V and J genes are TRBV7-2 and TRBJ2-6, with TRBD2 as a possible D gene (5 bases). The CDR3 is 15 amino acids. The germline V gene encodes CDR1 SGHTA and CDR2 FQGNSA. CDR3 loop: CASRLGGSGANVLTF. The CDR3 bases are TGTGCCAGCAGATTAGGCGGGTCTGGGGCCAACGTCCTGACTTTC.

The CDR3 DNA sequence: TGTGCCAGCAGTCTCCAAGGGGGCGCAGATACGCAGTATTTT. Encoded protein: CASSLQGGADTQYF. The chain links TRBV7-3 to TRBJ2-3, with 7 bases that match TRBD1. Germline CDR1 is SGHTA and CDR2 is FQGTGA. V dropped 6 bases and J dropped 4; count of bases not matched to a gene: 7. The CDR3 totals 14 residues.

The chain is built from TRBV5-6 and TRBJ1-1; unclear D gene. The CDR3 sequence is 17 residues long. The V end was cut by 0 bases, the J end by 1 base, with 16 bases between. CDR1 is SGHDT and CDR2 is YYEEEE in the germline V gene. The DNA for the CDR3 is TGTGCCAGCAGCTTGGGTTTTTCGGGGTCAGGGAACACTGAAGCTTTCTTT. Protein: CASSLGFSGSGNTEAFF.

Here the CDR3 DNA reads TGTGCCAGCAGCCTTGGGGGCCTCGGTCTTATAGATACGCAGTATTTT. Its protein is CASSLGGLGLIDTQYF. This chain joins TRBV3-1 (or the pseudogene TRBV3-2) and TRBJ2-3, with a weak D call TRBD1 (6 bases). The germline V gene has CDR1 LGHDT and CDR2 YNNKEL (reference sequence). Trimming shortened V by 4 bases and J by 5 bases, and 19 bases separated the two germline ends. The CDR3 contains 16 residues.

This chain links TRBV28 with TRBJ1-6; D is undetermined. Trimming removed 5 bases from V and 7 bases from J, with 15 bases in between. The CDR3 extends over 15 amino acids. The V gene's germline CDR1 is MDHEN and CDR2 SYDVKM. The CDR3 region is CASSPQRADNSPLHF. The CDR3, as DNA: TGTGCCAGCAGTCCACAACGGGCGGACAATTCACCCCTCCACTTT.

CDR3 residues: CASTTGTGAFF. CDR3 DNA sequence: TGTGCCAGTACTACCGGGACGGGAGCTTTCTTT. V is TRBV19 and J is TRBJ1-1, with a tentative D call TRBD1 (5 bases). CDR3 length equals 11 residues. Trimming shortened V by 7 bases and J by 10 bases, and 13 bases separated the two germline ends. Germline V gene sequence: CDR1 LNHDA, CDR2 SQIVND (reference sequence).

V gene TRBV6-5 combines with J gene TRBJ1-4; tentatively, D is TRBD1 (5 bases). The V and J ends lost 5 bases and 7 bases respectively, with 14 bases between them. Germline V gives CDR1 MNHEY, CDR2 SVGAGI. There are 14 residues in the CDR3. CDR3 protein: CASSRGTPGEKLFF. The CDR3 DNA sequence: TGTGCCAGCAGTCGCGGGACTCCGGGTGAAAAACTGTTTTTT.

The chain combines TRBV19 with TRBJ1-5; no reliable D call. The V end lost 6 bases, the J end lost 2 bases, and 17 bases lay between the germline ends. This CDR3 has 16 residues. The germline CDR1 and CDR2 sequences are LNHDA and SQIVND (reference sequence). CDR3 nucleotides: TGTGCCAGTAGACCCGCGACGGAAAGCGGCAATCAGCCCCAGCATTTT. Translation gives CASRPATESGNQPQHF. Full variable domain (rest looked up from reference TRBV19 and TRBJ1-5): DGGITQSPKYLFRKEGQNVTLSCEQNLNHDAMYWYRQDPGQGLRLIYYSQIVNDFQKGDIAEGYSVSREKKESFPLTVTSAQKNPTAFYLCASRPATESGNQPQHFGDGTRLSIL.

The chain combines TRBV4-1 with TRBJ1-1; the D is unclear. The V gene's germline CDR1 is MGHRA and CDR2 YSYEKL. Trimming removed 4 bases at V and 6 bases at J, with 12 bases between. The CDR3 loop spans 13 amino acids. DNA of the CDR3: TGCGCCAGCAGCCCTTCCTTTGGGGCTGAAGCTTTCTTT. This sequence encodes CASSPSFGAEAFF.

The CDR3 spells CASSFSRAYGYTF. CDR3 nucleotides: TGTGCCAGCAGCTTCAGCAGGGCCTATGGCTACACCTTC. The chain uses TRBV5-4 and TRBJ1-2; tentative D call: TRBD1 (5 bases). From germline, CDR1 is SGHNT and CDR2 YYREEE (reference sequence). V lost 2 bases and J lost 4, with 9 bases in between. The CDR3 totals 13 residues.

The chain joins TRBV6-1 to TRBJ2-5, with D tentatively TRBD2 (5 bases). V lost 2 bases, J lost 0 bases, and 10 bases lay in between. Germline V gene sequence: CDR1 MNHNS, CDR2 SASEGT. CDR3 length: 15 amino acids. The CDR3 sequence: CASSEPRGYQETQYF. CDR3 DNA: TGTGCCAGCAGTGAACCCCGGGGTTACCAAGAGACCCAGTACTTC.

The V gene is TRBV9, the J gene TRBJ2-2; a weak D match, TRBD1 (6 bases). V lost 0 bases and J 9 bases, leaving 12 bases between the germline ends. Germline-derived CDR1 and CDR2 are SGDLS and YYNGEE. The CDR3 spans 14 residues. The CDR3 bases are TGTGCCAGCAGCGTAGTAGAGGACAGCTGGGAGCTGTTTTTT. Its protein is CASSVVEDSWELFF.

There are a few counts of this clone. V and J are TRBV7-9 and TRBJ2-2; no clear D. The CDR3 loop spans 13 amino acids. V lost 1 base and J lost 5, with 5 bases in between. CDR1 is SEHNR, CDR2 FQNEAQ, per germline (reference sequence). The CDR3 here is CASSLGATGELFF. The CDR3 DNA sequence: TGTGCCAGCAGCTTAGGGGCGACCGGGGAGCTGTTTTTT. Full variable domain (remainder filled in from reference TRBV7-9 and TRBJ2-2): DTGVSQNPRHKITKRGQNVTFRCDPISEHNRLYWYRQTLGQGPEFLTYFQNEAQLEKSRLLSDRFSAERPKGSFSTLEIQRTEQGDSAMYLCASSLGATGELFFGEGSRLTVL.

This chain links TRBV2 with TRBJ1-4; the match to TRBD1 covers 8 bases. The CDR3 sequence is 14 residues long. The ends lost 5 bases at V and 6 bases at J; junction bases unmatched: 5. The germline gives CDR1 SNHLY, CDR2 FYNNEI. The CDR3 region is CASSRTGRDEKLFF. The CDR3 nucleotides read TGTGCCAGCAGTCGGACAGGGCGGGATGAAAAACTGTTTTTT.

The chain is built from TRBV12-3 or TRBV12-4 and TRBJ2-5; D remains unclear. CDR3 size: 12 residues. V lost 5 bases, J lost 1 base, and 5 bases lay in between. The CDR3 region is CASSPTQETQYF. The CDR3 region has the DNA TGTGCCAGCAGTCCCACCCAAGAGACCCAGTACTTC.

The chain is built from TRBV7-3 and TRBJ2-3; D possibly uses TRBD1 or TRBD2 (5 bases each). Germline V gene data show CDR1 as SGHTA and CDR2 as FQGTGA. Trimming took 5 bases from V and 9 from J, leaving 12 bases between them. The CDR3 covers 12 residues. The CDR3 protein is CASSLPGGTQYF. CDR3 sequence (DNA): TGTGCCAGCAGCCTACCTGGGGGAACGCAGTATTTT.

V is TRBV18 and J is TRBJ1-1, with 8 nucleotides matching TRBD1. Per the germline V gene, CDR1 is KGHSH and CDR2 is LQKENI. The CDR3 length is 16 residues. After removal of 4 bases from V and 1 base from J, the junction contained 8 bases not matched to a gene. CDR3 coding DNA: TGTGCCAGCTCACTGGGACAGGCGGTTGAGAACACTGAAGCTTTCTTT. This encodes CASSLGQAVENTEAFF.

The CDR3 here is CASSLTLGLNTGELFF. CDR3 DNA: TGTGCCAGCAGCTTAACGTTGGGGCTGAACACCGGGGAGCTGTTTTTT. This sequence joins TRBV7-3 and TRBJ2-2; the D gene is possibly TRBD1 (5 bases). The CDR3 length is 16 residues. Per the germline V gene, CDR1 is SGHTA and CDR2 is FQGTGA. Trimming stripped 0 bases from V and 1 base from J, with 9 bases between.

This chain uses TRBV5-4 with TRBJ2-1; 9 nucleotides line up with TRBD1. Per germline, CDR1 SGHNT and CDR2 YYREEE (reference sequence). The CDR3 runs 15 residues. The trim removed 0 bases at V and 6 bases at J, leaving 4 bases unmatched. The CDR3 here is CASSLGDRASNEQFF. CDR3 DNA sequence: TGTGCCAGCAGCTTGGGGGACAGGGCTTCCAATGAGCAGTTCTTC.

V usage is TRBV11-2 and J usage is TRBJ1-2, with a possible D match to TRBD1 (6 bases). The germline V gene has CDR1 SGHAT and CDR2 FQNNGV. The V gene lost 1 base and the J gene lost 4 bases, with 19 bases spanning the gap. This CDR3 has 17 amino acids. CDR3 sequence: CASSLAPGHRDGYGYTF. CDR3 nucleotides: TGTGCCAGCAGCTTAGCCCCGGGACACCGCGACGGCTATGGCTACACCTTC.

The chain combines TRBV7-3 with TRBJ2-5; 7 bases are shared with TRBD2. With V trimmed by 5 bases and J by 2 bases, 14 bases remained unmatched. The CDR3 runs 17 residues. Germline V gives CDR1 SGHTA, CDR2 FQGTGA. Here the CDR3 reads CASSQTGGGGGQETQYF. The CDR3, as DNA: TGTGCCAGCAGCCAAACTGGCGGGGGAGGAGGTCAAGAGACCCAGTACTTC.

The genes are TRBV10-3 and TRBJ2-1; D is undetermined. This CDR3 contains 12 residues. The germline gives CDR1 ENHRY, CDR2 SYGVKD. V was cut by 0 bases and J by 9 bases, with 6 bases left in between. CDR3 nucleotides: TGTGCCATCAGTGAGTCCGTATTTGAGCAGTTCTTC. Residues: CAISESVFEQFF.

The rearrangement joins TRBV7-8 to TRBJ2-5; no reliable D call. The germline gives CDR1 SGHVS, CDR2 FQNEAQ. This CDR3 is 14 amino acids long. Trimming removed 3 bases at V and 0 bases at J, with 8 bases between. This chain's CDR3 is CASSFGADQETQYF. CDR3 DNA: TGTGCCAGCAGCTTCGGCGCCGACCAAGAGACCCAGTACTTC. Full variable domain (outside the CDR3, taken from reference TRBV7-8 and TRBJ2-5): GAGVSQSPRYKVAKRGQDVALRCDPISGHVSLFWYQQALGQGPEFLTYFQNEAQLDKSGLPSDRFFAERPEGSVSTLKIQRTQQEDSAVYLCASSFGADQETQYFGPGTRLLVL.

CDR3 sequence: CASSQELRMGTQYF. The CDR3 DNA is TGTGCCAGCAGCCAAGAGTTAAGGATGGGGACCCAGTACTTC. The V and J genes are TRBV14 and TRBJ2-5; D remains unclear. Trimming took 0 bases from V and 7 from J, leaving 12 bases between them. This CDR3 region has 14 residues. The V gene's germline CDR1 is SGHDN and CDR2 FVKESK.

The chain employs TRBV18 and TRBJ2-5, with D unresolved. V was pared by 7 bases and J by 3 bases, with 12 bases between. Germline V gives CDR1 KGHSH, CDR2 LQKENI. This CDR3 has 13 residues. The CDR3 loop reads CASFQQQEETQYF. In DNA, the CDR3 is TGTGCCAGCTTCCAGCAGCAGGAAGAGACCCAGTACTTC. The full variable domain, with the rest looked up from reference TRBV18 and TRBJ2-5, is NAGVMQNPRHLVRRRGQEARLRCSPMKGHSHVYWYRQLPEEGLKFMVYLQKENIIDESGMPKERFSAEFPKEGPSILRIQQVVRGDSAAYFCASFQQQEETQYFGPGTRLLVL.